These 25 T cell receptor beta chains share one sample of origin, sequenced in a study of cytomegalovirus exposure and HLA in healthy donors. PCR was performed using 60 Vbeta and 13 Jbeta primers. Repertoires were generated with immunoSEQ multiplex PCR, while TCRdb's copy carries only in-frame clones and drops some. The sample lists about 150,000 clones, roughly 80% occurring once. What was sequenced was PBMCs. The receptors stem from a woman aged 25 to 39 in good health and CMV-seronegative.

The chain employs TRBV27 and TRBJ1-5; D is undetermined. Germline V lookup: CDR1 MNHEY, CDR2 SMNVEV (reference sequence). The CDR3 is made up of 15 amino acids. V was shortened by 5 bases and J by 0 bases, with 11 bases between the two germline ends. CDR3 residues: CASSKEALSNQPQHF. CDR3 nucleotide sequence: TGTGCCAGCAGTAAGGAGGCCCTTAGCAATCAGCCCCAGCATTTT.

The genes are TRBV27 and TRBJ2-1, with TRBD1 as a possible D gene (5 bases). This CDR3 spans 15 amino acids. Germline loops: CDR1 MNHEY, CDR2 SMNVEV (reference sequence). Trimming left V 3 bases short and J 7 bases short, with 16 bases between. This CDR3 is CASSFSTVKGNEQFF. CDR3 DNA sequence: TGTGCCAGCAGTTTTTCGACAGTTAAAGGAAATGAGCAGTTCTTC.

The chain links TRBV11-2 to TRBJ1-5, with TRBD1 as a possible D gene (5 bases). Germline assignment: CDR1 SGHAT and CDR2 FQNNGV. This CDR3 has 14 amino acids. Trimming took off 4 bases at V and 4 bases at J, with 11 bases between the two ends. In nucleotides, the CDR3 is TGTGCCAGCAGCTACGGGACTCTTAATCAGCCCCAGCATTTT. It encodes CASSYGTLNQPQHF.

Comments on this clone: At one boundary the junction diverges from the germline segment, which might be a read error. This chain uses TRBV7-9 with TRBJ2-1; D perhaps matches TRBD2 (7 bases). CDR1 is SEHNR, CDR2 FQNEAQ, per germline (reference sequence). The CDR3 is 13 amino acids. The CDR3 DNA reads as TGTTCCAGCAGGGCCCGGGGGGCGGGGGAGCAGTTCTTC. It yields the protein CSSRARGAGEQFF.

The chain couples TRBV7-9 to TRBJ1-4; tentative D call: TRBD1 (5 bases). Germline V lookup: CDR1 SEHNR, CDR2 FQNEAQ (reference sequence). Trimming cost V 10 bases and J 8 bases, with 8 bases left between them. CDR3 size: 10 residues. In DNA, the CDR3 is TGTGCCACGGGGGGGGAAAAACTGTTTTTT. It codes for CATGGEKLFF.

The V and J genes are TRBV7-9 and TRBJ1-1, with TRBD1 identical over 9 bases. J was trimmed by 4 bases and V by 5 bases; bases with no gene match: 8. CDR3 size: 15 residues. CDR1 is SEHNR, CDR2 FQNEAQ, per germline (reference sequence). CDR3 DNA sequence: TGTGCCAGCAGCCCGGGGACAGGGTATCCCACTGAAGCTTTCTTT. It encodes CASSPGTGYPTEAFF.

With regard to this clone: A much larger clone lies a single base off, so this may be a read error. CDR3 nucleotides: TGTGCCAGCAGCTTTACAACGAACACTGAAGCTTTCTTT. It codes for CASSFTTNTEAFF. The J gene is TRBJ1-1, the V gene TRBV7-2; D is uncertain. This CDR3 is 13 amino acids long. From germline, CDR1 is SGHTA and CDR2 FQGNSA. The ends were cut back, 3 bases at V and 1 base at J, with 6 bases in the middle.

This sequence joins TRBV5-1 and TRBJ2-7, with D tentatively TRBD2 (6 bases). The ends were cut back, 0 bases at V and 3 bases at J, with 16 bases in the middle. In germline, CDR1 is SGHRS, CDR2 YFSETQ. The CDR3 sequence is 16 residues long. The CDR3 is CASSLAGAGSGYEQYF. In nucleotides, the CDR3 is TGCGCCAGCAGCTTGGCCGGGGCGGGGAGTGGCTACGAGCAGTACTTC.

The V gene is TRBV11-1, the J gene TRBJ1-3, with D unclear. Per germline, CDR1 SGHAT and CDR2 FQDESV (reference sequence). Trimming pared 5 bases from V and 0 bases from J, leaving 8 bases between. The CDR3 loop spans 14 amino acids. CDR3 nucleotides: TGTGCCAGCAGCGCCACAGACTCTGGAAACACCATATATTTT. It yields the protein CASSATDSGNTIYF.

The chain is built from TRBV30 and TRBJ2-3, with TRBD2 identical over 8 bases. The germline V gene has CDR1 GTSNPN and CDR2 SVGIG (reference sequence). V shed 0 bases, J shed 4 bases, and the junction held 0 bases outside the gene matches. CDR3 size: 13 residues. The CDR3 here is CAWSVRGADTQYF. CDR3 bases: TGTGCCTGGAGTGTGCGGGGGGCAGATACGCAGTATTTT. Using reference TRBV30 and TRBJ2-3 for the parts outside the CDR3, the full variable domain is SQTIHQWPATLVQPVGSPLSLECTVEGTSNPNLYWYRQAAGRGLQLLFYSVGIGQISSEVPQNLSASRPQDRQFILSSKKLLLSDSGFYLCAWSVRGADTQYFGPGTRLTVL.

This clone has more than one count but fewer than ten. The CDR3 DNA follows: TGTGCCAGCAGCTTGGCCGGTCTAGCGGGCACAGATACGCAGTATTTT. Protein product: CASSLAGLAGTDTQYF. The chain combines TRBV5-4 with TRBJ2-3; 7 nucleotides line up with TRBD2. The CDR3 totals 16 residues. V shed 0 bases and J 1 base; nucleotides not matched to a gene: 5. CDR1 and CDR2 from the germline V gene are SGHNT and YYREEE (reference sequence). Full variable domain (rest looked up from reference TRBV5-4 and TRBJ2-3): ETGVTQSPTHLIKTRGQQVTLRCSSQSGHNTVSWYQQALGQGPQFIFQYYREEENGRGNFPPRFSGLQFPNYSSELNVNALELDDSALYLCASSLAGLAGTDTQYFGPGTRLTVL.

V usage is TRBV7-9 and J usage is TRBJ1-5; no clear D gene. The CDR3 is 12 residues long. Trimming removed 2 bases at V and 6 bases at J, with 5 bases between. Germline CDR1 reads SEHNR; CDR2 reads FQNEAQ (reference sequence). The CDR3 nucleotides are TGTGCCAGCAGCTTAATGGCTCAGCCCCAGCATTTT. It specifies CASSLMAQPQHF. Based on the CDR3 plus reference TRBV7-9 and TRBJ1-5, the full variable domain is DTGVSQNPRHKITKRGQNVTFRCDPISEHNRLYWYRQTLGQGPEFLTYFQNEAQLEKSRLLSDRFSAERPKGSFSTLEIQRTEQGDSAMYLCASSLMAQPQHFGDGTRLSIL.

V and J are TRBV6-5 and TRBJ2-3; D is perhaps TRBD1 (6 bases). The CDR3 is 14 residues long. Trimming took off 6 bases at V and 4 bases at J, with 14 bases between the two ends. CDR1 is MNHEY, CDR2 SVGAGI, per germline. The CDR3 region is CASSRTGTADTQYF. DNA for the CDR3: TGTGCCAGCAGCAGAACAGGGACCGCAGATACGCAGTATTTT.

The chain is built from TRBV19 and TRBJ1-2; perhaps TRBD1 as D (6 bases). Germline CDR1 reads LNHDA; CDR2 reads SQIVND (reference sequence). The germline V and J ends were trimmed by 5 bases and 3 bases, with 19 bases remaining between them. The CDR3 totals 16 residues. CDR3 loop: CASSWKHLQGHYGYTF. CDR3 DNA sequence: TGTGCCAGTAGTTGGAAACACCTACAGGGACACTATGGCTACACCTTC.

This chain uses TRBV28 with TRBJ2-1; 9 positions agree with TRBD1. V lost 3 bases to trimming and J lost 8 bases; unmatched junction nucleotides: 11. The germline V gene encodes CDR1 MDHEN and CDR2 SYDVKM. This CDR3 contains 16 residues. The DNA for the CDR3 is TGTGCCAGCAGTTTCGCCGGGACAGGGAATAGGGATGAGCAGTTCTTC. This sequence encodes CASSFAGTGNRDEQFF.

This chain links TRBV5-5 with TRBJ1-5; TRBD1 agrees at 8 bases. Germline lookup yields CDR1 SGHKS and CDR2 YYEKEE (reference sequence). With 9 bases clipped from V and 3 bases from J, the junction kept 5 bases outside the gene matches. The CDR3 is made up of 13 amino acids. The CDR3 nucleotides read TGTGCCACGTCGCAGGGGGCCAATCAGCCCCAGCATTTT. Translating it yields CATSQGANQPQHF.

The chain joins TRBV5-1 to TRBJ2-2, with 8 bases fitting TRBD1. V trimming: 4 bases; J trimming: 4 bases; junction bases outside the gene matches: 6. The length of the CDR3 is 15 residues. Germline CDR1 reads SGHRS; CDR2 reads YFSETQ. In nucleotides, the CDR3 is TGCGCCAGCAGCACCGGGACAGGACCCACCGGGGAGCTGTTTTTT. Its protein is CASSTGTGPTGELFF.

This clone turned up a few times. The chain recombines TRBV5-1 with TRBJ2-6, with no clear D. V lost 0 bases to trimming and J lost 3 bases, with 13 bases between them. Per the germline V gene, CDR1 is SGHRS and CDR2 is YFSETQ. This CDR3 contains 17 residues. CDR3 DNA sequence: TGCGCCAGCAGCTTGGGGCTTATTGTGCTTGGGGCCAACGTCCTGACTTTC. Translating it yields CASSLGLIVLGANVLTF.

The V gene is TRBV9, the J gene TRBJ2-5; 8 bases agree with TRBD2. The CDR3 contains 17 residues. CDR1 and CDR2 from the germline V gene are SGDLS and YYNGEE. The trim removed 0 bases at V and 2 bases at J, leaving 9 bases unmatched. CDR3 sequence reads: CASSVGSRGGEQETQYF. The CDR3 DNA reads TGTGCCAGCAGCGTAGGGTCTCGGGGGGGCGAACAAGAGACCCAGTACTTC. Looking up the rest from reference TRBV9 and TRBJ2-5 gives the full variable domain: DSGVTQTPKHLITATGQRVTLRCSPRSGDLSVYWYQQSLDQGLQFLIQYYNGEERAKGNILERFSAQQFPDLHSELNLSSLELGDSALYFCASSVGSRGGEQETQYFGPGTRLLVL.

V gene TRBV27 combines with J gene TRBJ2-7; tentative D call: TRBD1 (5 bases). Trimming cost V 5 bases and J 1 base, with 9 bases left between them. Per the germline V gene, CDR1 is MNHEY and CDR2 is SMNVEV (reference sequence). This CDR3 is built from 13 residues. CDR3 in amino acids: CASSPTVSYEQYF. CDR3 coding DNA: TGTGCCAGCAGTCCGACAGTGTCCTACGAGCAGTACTTC.

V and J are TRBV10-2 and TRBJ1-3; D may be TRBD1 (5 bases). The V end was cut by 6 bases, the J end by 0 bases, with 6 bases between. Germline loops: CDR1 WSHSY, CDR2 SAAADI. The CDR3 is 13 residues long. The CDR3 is CASRQDSGNTIYF. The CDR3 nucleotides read TGCGCCAGCAGACAGGACTCTGGAAACACCATATATTTT.

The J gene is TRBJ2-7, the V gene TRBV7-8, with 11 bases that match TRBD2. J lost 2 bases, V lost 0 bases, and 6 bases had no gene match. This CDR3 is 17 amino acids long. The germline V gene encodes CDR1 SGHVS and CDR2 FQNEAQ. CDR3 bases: TGTGCCAGCAGCTTAGCGGCTAGCGGGGGGATACCCTACGAGCAGTACTTC. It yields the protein CASSLAASGGIPYEQYF.

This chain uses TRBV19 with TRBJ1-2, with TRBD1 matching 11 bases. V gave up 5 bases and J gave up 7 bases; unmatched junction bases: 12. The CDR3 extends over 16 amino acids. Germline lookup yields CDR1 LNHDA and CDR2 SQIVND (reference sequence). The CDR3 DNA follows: TGTGCCAGTAGTTCGGGACAGGGGGTCCTCGGGGCTGGCTACACCTTC. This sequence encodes CASSSGQGVLGAGYTF.

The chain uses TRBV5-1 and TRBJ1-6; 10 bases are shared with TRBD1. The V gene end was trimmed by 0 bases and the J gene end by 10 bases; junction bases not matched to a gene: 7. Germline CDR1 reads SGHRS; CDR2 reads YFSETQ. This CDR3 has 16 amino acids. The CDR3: CASSLAQTGGGSPLHF. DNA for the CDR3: TGCGCCAGCAGCTTGGCCCAGACAGGGGGCGGATCACCCCTCCACTTT.

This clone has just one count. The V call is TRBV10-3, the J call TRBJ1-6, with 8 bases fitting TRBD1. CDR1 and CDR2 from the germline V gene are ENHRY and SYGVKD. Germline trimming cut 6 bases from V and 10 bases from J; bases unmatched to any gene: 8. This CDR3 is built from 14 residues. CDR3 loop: CAIRTGTGGSPLHF. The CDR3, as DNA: TGTGCCATCAGGACCGGGACAGGAGGCTCACCCCTCCACTTT.